The following is a TCR beta chain sequence with its context. This record comes from a study of CD8 T cells in Susac syndrome. CD8+ and CD4+ T cells circulating in blood were sequenced for TCR beta. In germline, CDR1 is MNHEY, CDR2 SMNVEV (reference sequence). The length of the CDR3 is 13 residues. The ends were cut back, 4 bases at V and 8 bases at J, with 11 bases in the middle. Reverse transcription used roughly 0.5 to 1 ug RNA and random hexamers. An immunoSEQ multiplex PCR generated amplified TCR beta CDR3 products spanning 54 Vbeta and 13 Jbeta. TCRdb ran MiXCR on the immunoSEQ multiplex PCR reads and lists one entry per CDR3 protein. Here the sample spans nearly 200,000 distinct CDR3 sequences, roughly 95% being singletons.

Sequenced material: CD4+ T cells from PBMCs. The chain carries TRBV27 and TRBJ2-2; possible D gene TRBD2, 5 bases. The clonotype comes from a human donor with multiple sclerosis. CDR3 in amino acids: CASSSRVGGELFF. CDR3 DNA: TGTGCCAGCAGTTCGAGGGTCGGGGGGGAGCTGTTTTTT.